Reported below is one T cell receptor (beta chain). No antigen is known for it. The study ran its PCR with 60 Vbeta and 13 Jbeta primers. TCRdb's copy holds only in-frame clones and misses some; the assay was immunoSEQ multiplex PCR. The repertoire has 180,000 or so clones, 80% of them found once; the top ten carry about 1.9%. Deletions cut 0 bases from V and 3 bases from J, with 16 bases between. The CDR3 covers 17 residues. Germline values: CDR1 SGHRS, CDR2 YFSETQ. The sample originates from a study of cytomegalovirus exposure and HLA in healthy donors. Study observations and caveats: Association of a missense DCLRE1C variant with TCR beta V- and J-gene trimming was reported in a later analysis. There were several of the most significant clusters that appeared linked to common viral pathogens in a later analysis.

The specimen was PBMCs. This TCR was recovered from a woman under 40 in good health and CMV-seronegative. The chain joins TRBV5-1 to TRBJ1-3; D is undetermined. Written as DNA, the CDR3 is TGCGCCAGCAGCTTGGCTGTGGGCGGGTTTGGTGGAAACACCATATATTTT. Its translation is CASSLAVGGFGGNTIYF.